Following are 9 T cell receptor beta chains from one sample sequenced in a study of blood T cell repertoires in COVID-19. This table comes from immunoSEQ multiplex PCR, and its TCRdb copy is limited to in-frame clones, with some not included. Of around 150,000 clones in the sample, around 90% were seen once. The sequencing sample was made of peripheral blood. Receptors were obtained from a man between 60 and 75 years old with acute or convalescent COVID-19.

CDR3 sequence reads: CASSLGGGYEQYF. The CDR3 nucleotides are TGTGCCAGCAGCTTGGGTGGGGGGTACGAGCAGTACTTC. The chain combines TRBV5-4 with TRBJ2-7, with D perhaps matching TRBD2 (6 bases). Germline CDR1 and CDR2: SGHNT and YYREEE (reference sequence). V was clipped by 0 bases and J by 4 bases, with 8 bases between them. The CDR3 consists of 13 residues.

The J gene is TRBJ1-2, the V gene TRBV29-1; no clear D. V was shortened by 3 bases and J by 0 bases, with 8 bases between the two germline ends. The CDR3 length is 13 residues. The germline CDR1 and CDR2 sequences are SQVTM and ANQGSEA. CDR3 amino acids: CSVDQFTNYGYTF. CDR3 DNA: TGCAGCGTTGACCAGTTTACTAACTATGGCTACACCTTC.

The CDR3 nucleotides read TGTGCCACTTTGGCCGGGGGGTCGCAGTTCTTC. Amino acids: CATLAGGSQFF. J is TRBJ2-1 and V is TRBV19, with 7 bases aligning to TRBD2. Germline values: CDR1 LNHDA, CDR2 SQIVND (reference sequence). There are 11 residues in the CDR3. The junction had 9 bases not matched to a gene; V was cut back by 10 bases and J by 12 bases.

The V call is TRBV3-1 (or the pseudogene TRBV3-2), the J call TRBJ2-1; TRBD1 aligns across 8 bases. With 4 bases clipped from V and 7 bases from J, the junction kept 9 bases outside the gene matches. The CDR3 length is 15 residues. Germline loops: CDR1 LGHDT, CDR2 YNNKEL (reference sequence). The CDR3 spells CASSLRTGLTNEQFF. The CDR3 DNA follows: TGTGCCAGCAGCCTACGGACAGGGCTAACAAATGAGCAGTTCTTC.

The CDR3 DNA reads as TGTGCCAGCAGTGTGGGCAGGGTTGCCGGCACTGAAGCTTTCTTT. This sequence encodes CASSVGRVAGTEAFF. The V and J genes are TRBV2 and TRBJ1-1; D possibly corresponds to TRBD1 (5 bases). Trimming shortened V by 4 bases and J by 4 bases, and 16 bases separated the two germline ends. This CDR3 comprises 15 residues. Germline V gives CDR1 SNHLY, CDR2 FYNNEI.

J is TRBJ2-1 and V is TRBV2; 7 nucleotides agree with TRBD1. V lost 7 bases, J lost 7 bases, and 7 bases stayed unmatched. CDR3 size: 13 residues. Per the germline V gene, CDR1 is SNHLY and CDR2 is FYNNEI. The CDR3 here is CASTPQGLNEQFF. The CDR3 DNA reads TGTGCCAGCACCCCACAGGGGTTGAATGAGCAGTTCTTC.

The rearrangement joins TRBV2 to TRBJ2-5, with TRBD2 matching 9 bases. The CDR3 sequence is 14 residues long. Per germline, CDR1 SNHLY and CDR2 FYNNEI. After removal of 6 bases from V and 4 bases from J, the junction contained 6 bases not matched to a gene. The CDR3 DNA follows: TGTGCCAGCAGGCCTAGCGGGGTTGGAGAGACCCAGTACTTC. Translation: CASRPSGVGETQYF.

This chain uses TRBV3-1 (or the pseudogene TRBV3-2) with TRBJ1-3, with 7 bases identical to TRBD1. The V gene end was trimmed by 7 bases and the J gene end by 4 bases; junction bases not matched to a gene: 10. This CDR3 region has 15 residues. CDR1 LGHDT and CDR2 YNNKEL come from the germline V gene (reference sequence). As DNA, the CDR3 is TGTGCCAGCACCCCTTGGAGGGGGCGAGGAAACACCATATATTTT. It translates to CASTPWRGRGNTIYF.

The chain carries TRBV5-1 and TRBJ2-1, with a possible D match to TRBD2 (7 bases). Germline-derived CDR1 and CDR2 are SGHRS and YFSETQ. Trimming took off 4 bases at V and 5 bases at J, with 16 bases between the two ends. This CDR3 region has 15 residues. The CDR3 reads CASSDVGGPHNEQFF. CDR3 bases: TGCGCCAGCAGCGATGTGGGGGGGCCACACAATGAGCAGTTCTTC. Drawing the rest from reference TRBV5-1 and TRBJ2-1, the complete variable domain is KAGVTQTPRYLIKTRGQQVTLSCSPISGHRSVSWYQQTPGQGLQFLFEYFSETQRNKGNFPGRFSGRQFSNSRSEMNVSTLELGDSALYLCASSDVGGPHNEQFFGPGTRLTVL.